One sample yielded the 23 T cell receptor beta chains listed below, sequenced in a study of T-cell memory formation after mild COVID-19. TCRdb re-called the 5' RACE reads through MiXCR, storing one row per CDR3 protein. Of about 270,000 distinct CDR3 sequences listed, around 15% were seen once; the top ten hold approximately 23%. Sequenced input: PBMCs or a T cell subset sorted from them (not recorded which). These receptors were taken from a man aged 18 to 29 who had mild COVID-19 (a few samples of this study predate the infection). Cell type and time point are not known.

The table lists this clonotype with many counts. The chain uses TRBV5-1 and TRBJ2-1; possibly TRBD2 for D (7 bases). The germline V gene encodes CDR1 SGHRS and CDR2 YFSETQ. The CDR3 has 15 amino acids. The V end lost 4 bases, the J end lost 9 bases, and 20 bases lay between the germline ends. Here the CDR3 DNA reads TGCGCCAGCAGCCCCGGACAGTGGGGGGGTGGTGAGCAGTTCTTC. It is translated as CASSPGQWGGGEQFF.

This clonotype appeared a few times. V usage is TRBV6-5 and J usage is TRBJ2-3; perhaps TRBD1 as D (6 bases). The CDR3 totals 15 residues. The V gene's germline CDR1 is MNHEY and CDR2 SVGAGI. The germline V and J ends were trimmed by 5 bases and 4 bases, with 16 bases remaining between them. In DNA, the CDR3 is TGTGCCAGCAGTCCCCGACAGGCTAAGGCAGATACGCAGTATTTT. Translation: CASSPRQAKADTQYF.

This clonotype was observed at least ten times. This chain links TRBV7-2 with TRBJ2-7, with D possibly TRBD2 on 7 matching bases. Germline V CDR1 and CDR2: SGHTA, FQGNSA. The CDR3 spans 13 residues. With 6 bases removed from V and 5 bases from J, the gap between germline ends came to 14 bases. In nucleotides, the CDR3 is TGTGCCAGCAGGCAGGGCGGGGGCCACGAGCAGTACGTC. Protein: CASRQGGGHEQYV.

The rearrangement joins TRBV28 to TRBJ1-1, with D possibly matching TRBD1 (5 bases). Between the trimmed V and J ends, which lost 1 base and 8 bases, there was a span of 14 bases. Germline V gene data show CDR1 as MDHEN and CDR2 as SYDVKM. The CDR3 contains 14 residues. The chain's CDR3 is CASSLSPPRVEAFF. CDR3 coding DNA: TGTGCCAGCAGTTTATCCCCCCCCAGGGTCGAAGCTTTCTTT.

The gene calls are TRBV11-2 and TRBJ2-5; D remains ambiguous. The CDR3 totals 13 residues. CDR1 is SGHAT, CDR2 FQNNGV, per germline. V lost 0 bases to trimming and J lost 8 bases, with 10 bases between them. For the CDR3, the DNA is TGTGCCAGCAGCTTAGAATCCCAGTTAACCCAGTACTTC. This encodes CASSLESQLTQYF.

This chain connects TRBV4-2 to TRBJ1-1; perhaps TRBD1 as D (5 bases). The CDR3 spans 15 residues. Germline CDR1 is LGHNA and CDR2 is YNFKEQ. Trimming cost V 4 bases and J 5 bases, with 17 bases left between them. The CDR3 reads CASSPMGGGETEAFF. The DNA for the CDR3 is TGTGCCAGCAGCCCTATGGGGGGAGGGGAGACTGAAGCTTTCTTT.

This clonotype showed up just a few times. This rearrangement joins TRBV20-1 to TRBJ2-1; TRBD2 is a possible D gene (5 bases). This CDR3 comprises 11 residues. Germline loops: CDR1 DFQATT, CDR2 SNEGSKA (reference sequence). In DNA form, the CDR3 reads TGCAAAGGTAGCGTCGAGAATGAGCAGTTCTTC. This codes for CKGSVENEQFF.

The chain couples TRBV30 to TRBJ1-1; no reliable D call. The V end was cut by 4 bases, the J end by 11 bases, with 20 bases between. Germline CDR1 GTSNPN, CDR2 SVGIG (reference sequence). CDR3 length: 13 residues. The CDR3 loop reads CAWTSDGPREAFF. As DNA, the CDR3 is TGTGCCTGGACTTCGGATGGGCCCCGGGAGGCTTTCTTT.

J is TRBJ2-7 and V is TRBV7-2; 8 bases agree with TRBD2. The CDR3 contains 14 residues. The V gene's germline CDR1 is SGHTA and CDR2 FQGNSA. Trimming removed 1 base from V and 4 bases from J; junction bases left unmatched: 3. CDR3 nucleotides: TGTGCCAGCAGCTTAGGTAGCGGGGCGTACGAGCAGTACGTC. It encodes CASSLGSGAYEQYV.

This clonotype showed up many times. The CDR3 loop is CASSLVHPYNEQFF. The CDR3 coding sequence is TGTGCCAGCAGTTTAGTTCACCCTTACAATGAGCAGTTCTTC. The chain combines TRBV27 with TRBJ2-1; D is undetermined. This CDR3 has 14 amino acids. Germline V gene data show CDR1 as MNHEY and CDR2 as SMNVEV (reference sequence). The V end was cut by 2 bases, the J end by 4 bases, with 9 bases between.

This clonotype was counted at least ten times. The J gene is TRBJ2-3, the V gene TRBV12-5; 10 bases are a match to TRBD2. Germline loops: CDR1 LGHNT, CDR2 FRNRAP. Trimming removed 0 bases from V and 12 bases from J; junction bases left unmatched: 3. The CDR3 spans 13 residues. Here the CDR3 reads CASGLVSGGAQYF. The CDR3, as DNA: TGTGCTAGTGGTTTGGTAAGCGGGGGGGCCCAGTATTTT.

The V and J genes are TRBV27 and TRBJ2-5, with no clear D. V shed 5 bases and J shed 4 bases, with 20 bases lying between them. The CDR3 spans 16 residues. Germline values: CDR1 MNHEY, CDR2 SMNVEV (reference sequence). The CDR3 DNA reads TGTGCCAGCAGTCCGATCACTTTCTCGTTGAGAGAGACCCAGTACTTC. Translation: CASSPITFSLRETQYF.

V gene TRBV4-2 combines with J gene TRBJ2-7; D unclear. Trimming took off 4 bases at V and 1 base at J, with 8 bases between the two ends. The CDR3 extends over 13 amino acids. CDR1 LGHNA and CDR2 YNFKEQ come from the germline V gene. CDR3 bases: TGTGCCAGCAGCCCCGCGGTATCCTACGAGCAGTACTTC. This encodes CASSPAVSYEQYF.

In its sample, this clonotype was seen a few times. This chain links TRBV20-1 with TRBJ2-3; D gene ambiguous. V dropped 5 bases and J dropped 2 bases, with 23 bases sitting between them. The CDR3 consists of 17 residues. Germline V gene sequence: CDR1 DFQATT, CDR2 SNEGSKA (reference sequence). CDR3 in DNA: TGCAGTGCTCCCTCCACCAGCGCCAAAGGGTACACAGATACGCAGTATTTT. Translating gives CSAPSTSAKGYTDTQYF.

The table lists this clonotype with a few counts. The gene calls are TRBV28 and TRBJ1-1; the D gene is possibly TRBD1 (5 bases). Germline V gene lookup returns CDR1 MDHEN and CDR2 SYDVKM. Deletions cut 3 bases from V and 4 bases from J, with 12 bases between. The CDR3 runs to 14 residues. CDR3 sequence (DNA): TGTGCCAGCAGTTTGTCCATTGGGGGCACTGAAGCTTTCTTT. Its protein product is CASSLSIGGTEAFF.

This chain uses TRBV4-3 with TRBJ1-5, with D uncertain. The CDR3 contains 14 residues. The germline V gene has CDR1 LGHNA and CDR2 YSLEER. V lost 0 bases and J lost 4, with 7 bases in between. In nucleotides, the CDR3 is TGCGCCAGCAGCCAAGACGCTTTAAATCAGCCCCAGCATTTT. Translation: CASSQDALNQPQHF.

Only a few counts were recorded for this clonotype. The chain joins TRBV5-5 to TRBJ1-6, with TRBD1 as a possible D gene (5 bases). The CDR3 is 13 residues long. Germline-derived CDR1 and CDR2 are SGHKS and YYEKEE (reference sequence). With 0 bases removed from V and 13 bases from J, the gap between germline ends came to 11 bases. DNA of the CDR3: TGTGCCAGCAGCTTGGTCTTTGGGGCCCCCCTCCACTTT. Translation: CASSLVFGAPLHF.

This clonotype was seen only a few times. This chain connects TRBV7-9 to TRBJ2-2; 9 bases map to TRBD1. V trimming: 5 bases; J trimming: 5 bases; junction bases outside the gene matches: 6. Germline V gene lookup returns CDR1 SEHNR and CDR2 FQNEAQ (reference sequence). CDR3 length: 15 amino acids. The CDR3, as DNA: TGTGCCAGCAGCCGTCCCGGGACAGGGACCGGGGAGCTGTTTTTT. This translates into CASSRPGTGTGELFF.

The chain recombines TRBV6-5 with TRBJ1-1; no definite D call. CDR3 length: 14 residues. Germline V gene sequence: CDR1 MNHEY, CDR2 SVGAGI. The V end was cut by 2 bases, the J end by 0 bases, with 7 bases between. The CDR3 sequence is CASSYARVNTEAFF. The DNA of the CDR3 is TGTGCCAGCAGTTACGCTCGGGTGAACACTGAAGCTTTCTTT.

V gene TRBV7-2 combines with J gene TRBJ2-3; D perhaps matches TRBD2 (6 bases). The germline CDR1 and CDR2 sequences are SGHTA and FQGNSA. The CDR3 spans 15 residues. Between the trimmed V and J ends, which lost 2 bases and 0 bases, there was a span of 9 bases. CDR3 in DNA: TGTGCCAGCAGCTTAATTAGCGGAAGCACAGATACGCAGTATTTT. Its protein is CASSLISGSTDTQYF.

The V gene is TRBV11-2, the J gene TRBJ2-1, with 8 nucleotides matching TRBD2. V shed 7 bases, J shed 8 bases, and the junction held 16 bases outside the gene matches. Per germline, CDR1 SGHAT and CDR2 FQNNGV. CDR3 length equals 16 residues. The CDR3: CASIDSPRGVPHEQFF. CDR3 coding DNA: TGTGCCAGCATCGACTCTCCGCGGGGGGTCCCCCATGAGCAGTTCTTC.

The chain couples TRBV25-1 to TRBJ2-3; D not certain. There are 13 residues in the CDR3. The germline CDR1 and CDR2 sequences are MGHDK and SYGVNS. V was clipped by 6 bases and J by 2 bases, with 9 bases between them. This CDR3 is CASSRPPTDTQYF. In nucleotides, the CDR3 is TGTGCCAGCAGCCGCCCCCCCACAGATACGCAGTATTTT.

The chain is built from TRBV6-1 and TRBJ2-1, with D perhaps matching TRBD2 (5 bases). Trimming left V 3 bases short and J 5 bases short, with 11 bases between. Germline lookup yields CDR1 MNHNS and CDR2 SASEGT. This CDR3 has 14 residues. The CDR3, as DNA: TGTGCCAGCAGTGAGTTACCCGGGAACAATGAGCAGTTCTTC. Translated, it gives CASSELPGNNEQFF.